This entry concerns a single T cell receptor beta chain. Its target is not known. The method was immunoSEQ multiplex PCR; TCRdb's version includes in-frame clones alone and lacks a portion of them. This sample has about 65,000 clones, with approximately 76% found just once. The ends were cut back, 6 bases at V and 0 bases at J, with 12 bases in the middle. The CDR3 covers 15 residues. Germline loops: CDR1 MNHEY, CDR2 SVGAGI. This entry comes from a study of vaccination effects on CD4 cells after COVID-19. Study-wide results and caveats: Infection- and vaccine-induced clones contracted markedly late after vaccination. Vaccine-induced clones in healthy vaccinees cross-reacted with common cold coronaviruses in only 1 of 255 cases.

Prior to sequencing, the ViraFEST assay stimulated PBMC with viral peptide pools, which expanded the antigen-specific CD4+ T cells. CD4+ T cells were isolated after around 10 days of culture. Vaccine recipients lacked prior SARS-CoV-2 infection and had negative nucleocapsid antibodies. The V call is TRBV6-5, the J call TRBJ2-1; D perhaps matches TRBD1 (5 bases). The sample consisted of CD4+ T cells from PBMCs cultured with HCoV-NL63 spike peptides, taken before COVID-19 vaccination. The clonotype originates from a human donor who received a COVID-19 vaccine. The CDR3 DNA reads as TGTGCCAGCAGGCCAGGGTTGGGCTCCTACAATGAGCAGTTCTTC. Its protein product is CASRPGLGSYNEQFF.